Below, 2 T cell receptor beta chains from the same sample are listed, as sequenced in a study of shared T cell receptors in the human thymus. The table came from immunoSEQ multiplex PCR; TCRdb's copy has only in-frame clones and leaves some out. Among approximately 660,000 clones listed, 88% were seen once. The data were also submitted as part of a second study, on human thymus T cells.

The source material was thymocytes. The receptor source for this set is a boy under two years old with a congenital heart defect.

This rearrangement joins TRBV14 to TRBJ2-7; D call uncertain. Germline assignment: CDR1 SGHDN and CDR2 FVKESK. Trimming shortened V by 1 base and J by 0 bases, and 7 bases separated the two germline ends. There are 14 residues in the CDR3. The CDR3, as DNA: TGTGCCAGCAGCCAAGGGCCAGGCTCCTACGAGCAGTACTTC. Amino acid sequence: CASSQGPGSYEQYF.

The rearrangement joins TRBV7-2 to TRBJ2-7, with TRBD2 identical over 10 bases. Germline V lookup: CDR1 SGHTA, CDR2 FQGNSA. Trimming at V came to 4 bases and at J to 6 bases, leaving 9 bases not matched to a gene. This CDR3 has 15 amino acids. CDR3 loop: CASSSLHVAGGEQYF. The CDR3 bases are TGTGCCAGCAGCTCCCTACATGTAGCGGGAGGCGAGCAGTACTTC.